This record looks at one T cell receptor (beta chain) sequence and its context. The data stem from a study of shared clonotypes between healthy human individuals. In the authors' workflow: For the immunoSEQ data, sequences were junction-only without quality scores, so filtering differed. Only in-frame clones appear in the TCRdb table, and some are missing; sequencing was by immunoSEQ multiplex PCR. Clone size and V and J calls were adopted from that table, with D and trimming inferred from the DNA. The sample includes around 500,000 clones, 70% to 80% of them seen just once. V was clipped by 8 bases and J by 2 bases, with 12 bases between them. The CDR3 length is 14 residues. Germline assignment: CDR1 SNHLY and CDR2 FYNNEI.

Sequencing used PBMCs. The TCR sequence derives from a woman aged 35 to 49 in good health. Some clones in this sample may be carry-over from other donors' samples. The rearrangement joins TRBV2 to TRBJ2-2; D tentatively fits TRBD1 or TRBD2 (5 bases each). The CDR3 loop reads CASGGVENTGELFF. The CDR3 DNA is TGTGCCAGCGGGGGAGTCGAAAACACCGGGGAGCTGTTTTTT. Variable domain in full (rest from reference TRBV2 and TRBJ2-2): EPEVTQTPSHQVTQMGQEVILRCVPISNHLYFYWYRQILGQKVEFLVSFYNNEISEKSEIFDDQFSVERPDGSNFTLKIRSTKLEDSAMYFCASGGVENTGELFFGEGSRLTVL.